Presented here are 9 T cell receptor beta chains from one specimen sequenced in a study of cytomegalovirus exposure and HLA in healthy donors. The PCR had 60 Vbeta and 13 Jbeta primers. Method: immunoSEQ multiplex PCR; TCRdb's copy keeps in-frame clones and lacks some. The sample records approximately 160,000 clones, approximately 80% being singletons. Sequenced: PBMCs. Source of these receptors: a woman younger than 45 in good health and CMV-seronegative.

The V call is TRBV6-1, the J call TRBJ2-7, with 8 bases identical to TRBD1. Germline CDR1 MNHNS, CDR2 SASEGT. This CDR3 comprises 14 residues. The trim removed 6 bases at V and 0 bases at J, leaving 4 bases unmatched. The CDR3: CASRQGVVSYEQYF. The CDR3 DNA reads as TGTGCCAGCAGACAGGGGGTTGTCTCCTACGAGCAGTACTTC.

This chain uses TRBV5-8 with TRBJ1-1; possible D gene TRBD1, 5 bases. The CDR3 consists of 12 residues. Germline V lookup: CDR1 SGHTS, CDR2 YDEGEE. Deletions cut 1 base from V and 10 bases from J, with 11 bases between. CDR3 nucleotide sequence: TGTGCCAGCAGCTTGTTGACAGTTTCAGCTTTCTTT. This encodes CASSLLTVSAFF.

Note on this clone: At one end, the junction sequence differs from germline, possibly due to a read error. Within the sample, other DNA sequences also encode this same CDR3. The chain links TRBV7-9 to TRBJ2-7; perhaps TRBD1 as D (5 bases). CDR3 length: 15 amino acids. CDR1 and CDR2 from the germline V gene are SEHNR and FQNEAQ (reference sequence). CDR3 sequence: CASSLVFTGSREQYF. The CDR3 nucleotides are TGTGCCAGCAGCTTAGTGTTCACAGGAAGTCGCGAGCAATACTTC.

The V gene is TRBV6-5, the J gene TRBJ2-7; 10 bases line up with TRBD1. The CDR3 runs 16 residues. Germline V lookup: CDR1 MNHEY, CDR2 SVGAGI. After removal of 2 bases from V and 3 bases from J, the junction contained 7 bases not matched to a gene. For the CDR3, the DNA is TGTGCCAGCAGTTACGCGGGACAGGGGATCGTCTACGAGCAGTACTTC. This sequence encodes CASSYAGQGIVYEQYF.

There are a few counts of this clone. The chain recombines TRBV5-1 with TRBJ1-5; TRBD1 matches 10 bases. V was clipped by 4 bases and J by 6 bases; unmatched bases: 7. Per the germline V gene, CDR1 is SGHRS and CDR2 is YFSETQ. The CDR3 is 15 residues long. The CDR3 is CASSMTGGGGQPQHF. Here the CDR3 DNA reads TGCGCCAGCAGCATGACAGGGGGCGGCGGTCAGCCCCAGCATTTT.

This clone was detected only a few times. The J gene is TRBJ2-1, the V gene TRBV5-4; 9 positions match TRBD2. Germline V gene sequence: CDR1 SGHNT, CDR2 YYREEE (reference sequence). The CDR3 contains 16 residues. V lost 3 bases, J lost 8 bases, and 12 bases stayed unmatched. The CDR3 coding sequence is TGTGCCAGCAGCTCGGCTAGCGGGGTGCCGCGGTATGAGCAGTTCTTC. Protein sequence: CASSSASGVPRYEQFF.

This clone has a handful of counts. V gene TRBV5-4 combines with J gene TRBJ2-3; D may be TRBD1 (6 bases). Trimming took off 4 bases at V and 6 bases at J, with 21 bases between the two ends. Per the germline V gene, CDR1 is SGHNT and CDR2 is YYREEE (reference sequence). This CDR3 comprises 16 residues. The CDR3 loop reads CASSQDVSDQGDTQYF. CDR3 coding DNA: TGTGCCAGCAGCCAAGATGTCTCGGACCAGGGGGATACGCAGTATTTT.

The chain uses TRBV7-3 and TRBJ2-4; 11 bases agree with TRBD2. The CDR3 spans 18 residues. The trim removed 5 bases at V and 4 bases at J, leaving 13 bases unmatched. The V gene's germline CDR1 is SGHTA and CDR2 FQGTGA. CDR3 in DNA: TGTGCCAGCAGCCCCGCGGTGGTAGCGGGGGGGCCAAAAAACATTCAGTACTTC. Its protein product is CASSPAVVAGGPKNIQYF.

The chain couples TRBV5-1 to TRBJ1-3, with D possibly being TRBD1 (5 bases). Trimming stripped 4 bases from V and 0 bases from J, with 11 bases between. From germline, CDR1 is SGHRS and CDR2 YFSETQ. The CDR3 spans 15 residues. In DNA, the CDR3 is TGCGCCAGCAGCGAACAGGCCTTCTCTGGAAACACCATATATTTT. This gives the protein CASSEQAFSGNTIYF.